What follows are 10 T cell receptor beta chains derived from one specimen sequenced in a study of T cells in localized non-small cell lung cancer (dated by TCRdb to about 2020). The method was the immunoSEQ multiplex PCR assay. TCRdb obtained this table from immuneACCESS and retained in-frame rearrangements with V and J assigned. These tables miss some clones; where compared with another copy, unresolved V genes account for less than half of the shortfall, and the remainder is unexplained. This sample has about 26,000 clones in its table, and roughly 90% of those were observed once. The ten largest clonotypes hold over 3.5% of the sample. The specimen was peripheral blood, collected before any cancer treatment. The source is a female donor older than 55 with stage II squamous cell lung carcinoma.

This clone has just one count. The chain is built from TRBV2 and TRBJ2-5; 7 positions match TRBD2. The junction had 10 bases not matched to a gene; V was cut back by 10 bases and J by 5 bases. This CDR3 has 13 amino acids. Germline CDR1 SNHLY, CDR2 FYNNEI. The CDR3 loop reads CATGGGAKETQYF. The CDR3 DNA sequence: TGTGCCACTGGGGGAGGGGCGAAGGAGACCCAGTACTTC. Looking up the rest from reference TRBV2 and TRBJ2-5 gives the full variable domain: EPEVTQTPSHQVTQMGQEVILRCVPISNHLYFYWYRQILGQKVEFLVSFYNNEISEKSEIFDDQFSVERPDGSNFTLKIRSTKLEDSAMYFCATGGGAKETQYFGPGTRLLVL.

The chain employs TRBV7-9 and TRBJ1-1; D is uncertain. Trimming removed 5 bases from V and 8 bases from J, with 9 bases in between. Germline lookup yields CDR1 SEHNR and CDR2 FQNEAQ (reference sequence). This CDR3 is 11 amino acids long. The CDR3 is CASSTREEAFF. The CDR3 DNA reads as TGTGCCAGCAGCACAAGGGAGGAAGCTTTCTTT.

CDR3 amino acids: CASSSQTDTQYF. Here the CDR3 DNA reads TGTGCCAGCAGCTCACAGACAGATACGCAGTATTTT. The chain employs TRBV7-9 and TRBJ2-3; no reliable D call. V lost 4 bases and J lost 3, with 5 bases in between. The CDR3 is 12 amino acids. Germline V CDR1 and CDR2: SEHNR, FQNEAQ (reference sequence). Full variable domain (outside the CDR3, taken from reference TRBV7-9 and TRBJ2-3): DTGVSQNPRHKITKRGQNVTFRCDPISEHNRLYWYRQTLGQGPEFLTYFQNEAQLEKSRLLSDRFSAERPKGSFSTLEIQRTEQGDSAMYLCASSSQTDTQYFGPGTRLTVL.

The chain recombines TRBV7-9 with TRBJ2-1; D ambiguous. CDR3 length: 13 residues. V lost 3 bases and J lost 0, with 3 bases in between. Germline assignment: CDR1 SEHNR and CDR2 FQNEAQ (reference sequence). The CDR3 loop is CASSFNSYNEQFF. In DNA, the CDR3 is TGTGCCAGCAGCTTTAACTCCTACAATGAGCAGTTCTTC.

This chain connects TRBV10-2 to TRBJ1-6; the D is unclear. The CDR3 totals 12 residues. The germline V and J ends were trimmed by 2 bases and 6 bases, with 2 bases remaining between them. Germline lookup yields CDR1 WSHSY and CDR2 SAAADI. CDR3 in DNA: TGCGCCAGCAGTGAGGCTAATTCACCCCTCCACTTT. Translating it yields CASSEANSPLHF.

This clone showed up just once. The chain links TRBV28 to TRBJ2-1; no reliable D call. The V gene lost 7 bases and the J gene lost 5 bases, with 18 bases spanning the gap. This CDR3 contains 15 residues. Germline V lookup: CDR1 MDHEN, CDR2 SYDVKM. The CDR3 region is CASIPNYILHNEQFF. As DNA, the CDR3 is TGTGCCAGCATCCCGAACTATATTCTCCACAATGAGCAGTTCTTC.

V usage is TRBV14 and J usage is TRBJ1-1; the D is unclear. This CDR3 is 14 amino acids long. The germline V and J ends were trimmed by 0 bases and 0 bases, with 5 bases remaining between them. Germline CDR1 reads SGHDN; CDR2 reads FVKESK. The CDR3 DNA is TGTGCCAGCAGCCAAGATATGGTGAACACTGAAGCTTTCTTT. Translation: CASSQDMVNTEAFF.

The gene calls are TRBV5-1 and TRBJ1-5; D ambiguous. Trimming removed 0 bases from V and 1 base from J, with 8 bases in between. The CDR3 totals 15 residues. The germline CDR1 and CDR2 sequences are SGHRS and YFSETQ. This CDR3 is CASSLEGSSNQPQHF. The CDR3 region has the DNA TGCGCCAGCAGCTTGGAAGGGTCGAGCAATCAGCCCCAGCATTTT.

This clone was recorded a few times. The CDR3 region is CASSLGTGFTEAFF. The CDR3 DNA reads TGTGCCAGCAGCCTCGGGACAGGGTTTACTGAAGCTTTCTTT. The gene calls are TRBV5-4 and TRBJ1-1, with 9 bases identical to TRBD1. J was trimmed by 5 bases and V by 4 bases; bases with no gene match: 6. The CDR3 length is 14 residues. Germline V gene data show CDR1 as SGHNT and CDR2 as YYREEE (reference sequence). The entire variable domain, with the rest obtained from reference TRBV5-4 and TRBJ1-1, is as follows: ETGVTQSPTHLIKTRGQQVTLRCSSQSGHNTVSWYQQALGQGPQFIFQYYREEENGRGNFPPRFSGLQFPNYSSELNVNALELDDSALYLCASSLGTGFTEAFFGQGTRLTVV.

The chain links TRBV7-2 to TRBJ2-1; 9 nucleotides agree with TRBD2. After removal of 5 bases from V and 1 base from J, the junction contained 3 bases not matched to a gene. Germline V gene data show CDR1 as SGHTA and CDR2 as FQGNSA. The CDR3 extends over 15 amino acids. DNA of the CDR3: TGTGCCAGCAGCCTCAGCGGGGGGTCCTACAATGAGCAGTTCTTC. It specifies CASSLSGGSYNEQFF.